The 32 T cell receptor beta chains in this list originate from one sample, sequenced in a study of control samples from healthy donors and cancer patients. TCRdb's copy holds only in-frame clones and misses some; the assay was immunoSEQ multiplex PCR. The sample yields 28,000 or so clones, approximately 78% seen once. Sample: PBMCs. Receptors were obtained from a man in his sixties with colorectal cancer.

The V gene is TRBV7-7, the J gene TRBJ2-1; no reliable D call. The CDR3 sequence is 13 residues long. The V end lost 5 bases, the J end lost 6 bases, and 11 bases lay between the germline ends. The germline gives CDR1 SSHAT, CDR2 FNYEAQ (reference sequence). CDR3 sequence: CASSTGRGNEQFF. The CDR3 DNA is TGTGCCAGCAGCACCGGCCGCGGCAATGAGCAGTTCTTC.

This clone was counted between two and nine times. This sequence joins TRBV2 and TRBJ2-2; the D call may be TRBD1 or TRBD2 (7 bases each). Trimming left V 5 bases short and J 5 bases short, with 21 bases between. The CDR3 contains 17 residues. Germline-derived CDR1 and CDR2 are SNHLY and FYNNEI. The CDR3 nucleotides are TGTGCCAGCAGTAAGGATCAGGGGGGGATAAAGACCGGGGAGCTGTTTTTT. Translated, it gives CASSKDQGGIKTGELFF.

In this sample, this clone turned up once. This chain links TRBV20-1 with TRBJ1-1; possibly TRBD1 for D (6 bases). This CDR3 comprises 11 residues. V was trimmed by 6 bases and J by 12 bases, leaving 17 bases between them. Germline V CDR1 and CDR2: DFQATT, SNEGSKA (reference sequence). The CDR3 coding sequence is TGCAGTGCCTTCCTACAGGGACTAACTTTCTTT. Amino acid sequence: CSAFLQGLTFF.

This clone was recorded a few times. V and J are TRBV2 and TRBJ2-7; 7 bases align to TRBD1. This CDR3 is built from 13 residues. The germline V gene encodes CDR1 SNHLY and CDR2 FYNNEI. With 1 base clipped from V and 3 bases from J, the junction kept 0 bases outside the gene matches. The CDR3 protein is CASSEGTGYEQYV. CDR3 in DNA: TGTGCCAGCAGTGAAGGGACAGGCTACGAGCAGTACGTC.

The chain has TRBV10-3 and TRBJ1-1; 7 bases map to TRBD1. The germline V gene has CDR1 ENHRY and CDR2 SYGVKD. This CDR3 is built from 15 residues. J was trimmed by 7 bases and V by 4 bases; bases with no gene match: 12. CDR3 bases: TGTGCCATCAGTGCCGCTACAGGGGAAAAGGTTGAAGCTTTCTTT. Translation gives CAISAATGEKVEAFF.

This rearrangement joins TRBV6-6 to TRBJ1-5, with D possibly TRBD1 on 5 matching bases. Per germline, CDR1 MNHNY and CDR2 SVGAGI (reference sequence). The CDR3 has 14 amino acids. The V and J ends lost 5 bases and 4 bases respectively, with 12 bases between them. As DNA, the CDR3 is TGTGCCAGCAGTCTTACAGGCCCGAATCAGCCCCAGCATTTT. Protein sequence: CASSLTGPNQPQHF.

This clone has just a few counts. This rearrangement joins TRBV7-9 to TRBJ1-1; perhaps TRBD1 as D (5 bases). The CDR3 spans 11 residues. Germline values: CDR1 SEHNR, CDR2 FQNEAQ (reference sequence). V lost 8 bases, J lost 11 bases, and 15 bases lay in between. The CDR3 coding sequence is TGTGCCAGCGATAGTGGGGCAGAGGCTTTCTTT. Its protein is CASDSGAEAFF.

This chain links TRBV27 with TRBJ1-4; 7 bases agree with TRBD1. The J segment lost 5 bases and the V segment lost 6 bases, leaving 9 bases of the junction unmatched. Germline-derived CDR1 and CDR2 are MNHEY and SMNVEV (reference sequence). CDR3 length equals 15 residues. Here the CDR3 reads CASSRDRAANEKLFF. The CDR3 bases are TGTGCCAGCAGCAGAGACAGGGCTGCGAATGAAAAACTGTTTTTT.

This rearrangement joins TRBV19 to TRBJ2-7; 7 bases fit TRBD2. There are 13 residues in the CDR3. Trimming removed 8 bases from V and 2 bases from J; junction bases left unmatched: 6. Germline loops: CDR1 LNHDA, CDR2 SQIVND (reference sequence). In nucleotides, the CDR3 is TGTGCCAGTGCAGCGGGGCATACCTACGAGCAGTACGTC. Its translation: CASAAGHTYEQYV.

The chain combines TRBV4-3 with TRBJ2-5; 13 bases are shared with TRBD2. In germline, CDR1 is LGHNA, CDR2 YSLEER. Trimming at V came to 0 bases and at J to 5 bases, leaving 3 bases not matched to a gene. The length of the CDR3 is 16 residues. DNA for the CDR3: TGCGCCAGCAGCCAAGATGGGACTAGCGGGGTTGAGACCCAGTACTTC. Its protein product is CASSQDGTSGVETQYF.

There are a few counts of this clone. The V gene is TRBV29-1, the J gene TRBJ1-2; tentatively, D is TRBD1 (5 bases). The CDR3 covers 15 residues. V was clipped by 6 bases and J by 1 base, with 18 bases between them. The germline V gene has CDR1 SQVTM and CDR2 ANQGSEA. CDR3 protein: CSVPHSRDFNYGYTF. The CDR3 region has the DNA TGCAGCGTGCCCCATTCCCGGGACTTTAACTATGGCTACACCTTC.

The rearrangement links TRBV18 to TRBJ1-1; D is unclear. Deletions cut 6 bases from V and 7 bases from J, with 15 bases between. The germline V gene has CDR1 KGHSH and CDR2 LQKENI. The CDR3 is made up of 13 amino acids. CDR3 protein: CASSLGTAREAFF. CDR3 DNA sequence: TGTGCCAGCTCTCTCGGAACAGCCCGTGAAGCTTTCTTT.

The V call is TRBV7-8, the J call TRBJ2-3; possible D gene TRBD2, 6 bases. Germline CDR1 is SGHVS and CDR2 is FQNEAQ. The ends were cut back, 6 bases at V and 2 bases at J, with 15 bases in the middle. The CDR3 sequence is 15 residues long. The CDR3 coding sequence is TGTGCCAGCAGACACGGGACTGGCAACACAGATACGCAGTATTTT. Protein sequence: CASRHGTGNTDTQYF.

This clone was observed a few times. The chain combines TRBV6-5 with TRBJ1-6; D may be TRBD1 (6 bases). The CDR3 runs to 14 residues. V dropped 6 bases and J dropped 7 bases, with 13 bases sitting between them. Germline values: CDR1 MNHEY, CDR2 SVGAGI. CDR3 DNA: TGTGCCAGCAGCGCACAGGGTGGAAATTCACCCCTCCACTTT. It encodes CASSAQGGNSPLHF.

V gene TRBV12-3 or TRBV12-4 combines with J gene TRBJ2-1; maybe TRBD2 (5 bases). V shed 11 bases and J shed 3 bases, with 14 bases lying between them. The CDR3 extends over 13 amino acids. The CDR3 DNA is TGTGCCTGCCAGGAGGACTTCTACAATGAGCAGTTCTTC. It translates to CACQEDFYNEQFF.

This clone is a singleton in its sample. This rearrangement joins TRBV5-4 to TRBJ1-3; D uncertain. This CDR3 contains 17 residues. The V gene's germline CDR1 is SGHNT and CDR2 YYREEE (reference sequence). V lost 0 bases and J 0 bases, leaving 13 bases between the germline ends. As DNA, the CDR3 is TGTGCCAGCAGCTTGGGGGATCTCCGGATCTCTGGAAACACCATATATTTT. Translated: CASSLGDLRISGNTIYF.

The chain joins TRBV5-6 to TRBJ2-7; 12 positions agree with TRBD1. CDR3 length equals 15 residues. V lost 4 bases, J lost 5 bases, and 7 bases stayed unmatched. Germline lookup yields CDR1 SGHDT and CDR2 YYEEEE. CDR3 region: CASSGIGTGGHEQYV. CDR3 nucleotides: TGTGCCAGCAGCGGAATCGGGACAGGGGGCCACGAGCAGTACGTC.

The genes are TRBV5-8 and TRBJ2-2; no definite D call. This CDR3 spans 13 amino acids. Trimming shortened V by 3 bases and J by 0 bases, and 3 bases separated the two germline ends. Looked up from germline, CDR1 is SGHTS and CDR2 is YDEGEE. The CDR3 coding sequence is TGTGCCAGCAGCTCGGCGAACACCGGGGAGCTGTTTTTT. The encoded protein is CASSSANTGELFF.

The chain carries TRBV24-1 and TRBJ2-3, with 8 positions matching TRBD1. The CDR3 is 14 amino acids. Germline-derived CDR1 and CDR2 are KGHDR and SFDVKD. J was trimmed by 3 bases and V by 4 bases; bases with no gene match: 2. In nucleotides, the CDR3 is TGTGCCACCAGTGACAGGGGGCAGACAGATACGCAGTATTTT. It yields the protein CATSDRGQTDTQYF.

The chain employs TRBV18 and TRBJ1-2, with a tentative D call TRBD1 (5 bases). The V end was cut by 5 bases, the J end by 5 bases, with 15 bases between. CDR3 length equals 14 residues. From germline, CDR1 is KGHSH and CDR2 LQKENI. The CDR3 DNA sequence: TGTGCCAGCTCAGAGACCGGGACTAGATATGGCTACACCTTC. It yields the protein CASSETGTRYGYTF.

This chain uses TRBV5-8 with TRBJ1-1, with 7 bases aligning to TRBD1. This CDR3 spans 13 amino acids. J gave up 4 bases and V 6 bases, and 6 bases lay outside the gene matches. Looked up from germline, CDR1 is SGHTS and CDR2 is YDEGEE. CDR3 sequence: CASKKGASTEAFF. Here the CDR3 DNA reads TGTGCCAGCAAAAAGGGGGCCAGCACTGAAGCTTTCTTT. Drawing the rest from reference TRBV5-8 and TRBJ1-1, the complete variable domain is EAGVTQSPTHLIKTRGQQATLRCSPISGHTSVYWYQQALGLGLQFLLWYDEGEERNRGNFPPRFSGRQFPNYSSELNVNALELEDSALYLCASKKGASTEAFFGQGTRLTVV.

The gene calls are TRBV2 and TRBJ1-5; D is unclear. CDR1 SNHLY and CDR2 FYNNEI come from the germline V gene. Trimming pared 5 bases from V and 6 bases from J, leaving 14 bases between. This CDR3 spans 14 amino acids. The CDR3: CASSFHPDSQPQHF. In DNA form, the CDR3 reads TGTGCCAGCAGTTTCCATCCCGACTCTCAGCCCCAGCATTTT.

Regarding this clone: The junction departs from the called germline gene at one end, perhaps through a read error. The rearrangement links TRBV9 to TRBJ2-3, with a weak D call TRBD1 (6 bases). The CDR3 extends over 14 amino acids. Germline lookup yields CDR1 SGDLS and CDR2 YYNGEE. The CDR3 is CASSVGGDTNTQYF. The CDR3 bases are TGTGCCAGCAGCGTAGGAGGGGACACAAATACGCAGTATTTT.

This clone has just one count. The genes are TRBV6-2 or TRBV6-3 and TRBJ2-5, with 12 bases aligning to TRBD1. The J segment lost 4 bases and the V segment lost 5 bases, leaving 5 bases of the junction unmatched. Germline CDR1 MNHEY, CDR2 SVGEGT. The CDR3 is 15 residues long. CDR3 coding DNA: TGTGCCAGCAGTCAAGGGGACAGGGGGCGAGAGACCCAGTACTTC. Its translation is CASSQGDRGRETQYF.

This chain connects TRBV27 to TRBJ1-4, with D possibly TRBD1 on 5 matching bases. Germline CDR1 is MNHEY and CDR2 is SMNVEV (reference sequence). CDR3 length: 15 amino acids. V shed 5 bases and J shed 5 bases, with 15 bases lying between them. CDR3 protein: CASSPEGKGNEKLFF. The CDR3 nucleotides are TGTGCCAGCAGTCCCGAGGGGAAAGGGAATGAAAAACTGTTTTTT.

DNA of the CDR3: TGTGCCAGCAGTTGGGACAGGGCAAACTATGGCTACACCTTC. Translation: CASSWDRANYGYTF. V is TRBV7-2 and J is TRBJ1-2; TRBD1 agrees at 9 bases. J gave up 2 bases and V 6 bases, and 4 bases lay outside the gene matches. The CDR3 runs 14 residues. CDR1 and CDR2 (germline): SGHTA, FQGNSA.

The V and J genes are TRBV6-5 and TRBJ2-3; D call uncertain. This CDR3 is 13 amino acids long. The germline V gene has CDR1 MNHEY and CDR2 SVGAGI. Trimming pared 2 bases from V and 2 bases from J, leaving 5 bases between. CDR3: CASSYQYTDTQYF. In DNA form, the CDR3 reads TGTGCCAGCAGTTACCAGTACACAGATACGCAGTATTTT.

This clone appeared once. The chain recombines TRBV3-1 (or the pseudogene TRBV3-2) with TRBJ2-5, with 7 positions matching TRBD2. Germline values: CDR1 LGHDT, CDR2 YNNKEL (reference sequence). V trimming: 6 bases; J trimming: 1 base; junction bases outside the gene matches: 2. The length of the CDR3 is 13 residues. CDR3 in amino acids: CASRRTSQETQYF. In nucleotides, the CDR3 is TGTGCCAGCAGGCGGACTAGCCAAGAGACCCAGTACTTC.

The V and J genes are TRBV5-5 and TRBJ2-5; TRBD2 matches at 8 bases. Unmatched junction bases numbered 7, after V lost 4 bases and J lost 2 bases. The germline V gene encodes CDR1 SGHKS and CDR2 YYEKEE (reference sequence). This CDR3 comprises 15 residues. CDR3 in amino acids: CASSTSGGSQETQYF. The CDR3 nucleotides read TGTGCCAGCAGCACGAGCGGGGGCTCTCAAGAGACCCAGTACTTC.

This sequence joins TRBV7-2 and TRBJ2-3; 8 bases agree with TRBD1. The germline V gene encodes CDR1 SGHTA and CDR2 FQGNSA. The CDR3 contains 14 residues. V shed 5 bases and J 5 bases; nucleotides not matched to a gene: 6. The CDR3 loop is CASSTQGAEDTQYF. CDR3 nucleotide sequence: TGTGCCAGCAGCACCCAGGGGGCCGAAGATACGCAGTATTTT.

The chain has TRBV29-1 and TRBJ1-2; D perhaps matches TRBD1 (5 bases). Germline V lookup: CDR1 SQVTM, CDR2 ANQGSEA. The ends were cut back, 7 bases at V and 6 bases at J, with 15 bases in the middle. This CDR3 contains 12 residues. The CDR3 DNA reads TGCAGCGCCGTCGGGCAGGGCGATGGCTACACCTTC. Its protein product is CSAVGQGDGYTF.

The chain joins TRBV18 to TRBJ1-6; D might be TRBD1 (5 bases). Between the trimmed V and J ends, which lost 3 bases and 7 bases, there was a span of 13 bases. The CDR3 contains 15 residues. Germline CDR1 reads KGHSH; CDR2 reads LQKENI. The CDR3 nucleotides are TGTGCCAGCTCACCCAGCGGAGGGGCCAATTCACCCCTCCACTTT. This encodes CASSPSGGANSPLHF. The entire variable domain, with the rest obtained from reference TRBV18 and TRBJ1-6, is as follows: NAGVMQNPRHLVRRRGQEARLRCSPMKGHSHVYWYRQLPEEGLKFMVYLQKENIIDESGMPKERFSAEFPKEGPSILRIQQVVRGDSAAYFCASSPSGGANSPLHFGNGTRLTVT.